These 30 T cell receptor beta chains originate from one sample sequenced in a study of technical replicates of blood from a few donors. Repertoires were generated with immunoSEQ multiplex PCR, while TCRdb's copy carries only in-frame clones and drops some. The sample has approximately 92,000 clones, about 95% seen once; the top ten hold about 0.19%. The sample consisted of T cells isolated from PBMCs. The receptors derive from a human donor in good health.

This chain joins TRBV30 and TRBJ2-5, with D unresolved. The end of the DNA fits TRBJ2-7 better, so the J call may be wrong. Germline assignment: CDR1 GTSNPN and CDR2 SVGIG (reference sequence). The CDR3 spans 12 residues. The CDR3 DNA reads as TGTGCCTGGGACACCCGCTCCTACGAGCAGTACTTC. It specifies CAWDTRSYEQYF.

The chain combines TRBV25-1 with TRBJ2-1, with D perhaps TRBD1 (5 bases). The V gene lost 3 bases and the J gene lost 6 bases, with 9 bases spanning the gap. The CDR3 has 13 residues. CDR1 and CDR2 from the germline V gene are MGHDK and SYGVNS. This CDR3 is CASSDFTGNEQFF. The CDR3 DNA follows: TGTGCCAGCAGTGATTTTACAGGCAATGAGCAGTTCTTC.

The chain is built from TRBV5-6 and TRBJ2-3; TRBD2 matches at 13 bases. The CDR3 extends over 16 amino acids. Germline V lookup: CDR1 SGHDT, CDR2 YYEEEE. Trimming at V came to 7 bases and at J to 5 bases, leaving 10 bases not matched to a gene. The chain's CDR3 is CASVALAGGRGDTQYF. DNA of the CDR3: TGTGCCAGCGTGGCACTAGCGGGGGGGCGGGGAGATACGCAGTATTTT.

The rearrangement uses TRBV30 and TRBJ1-3; a possible D gene is TRBD1 (5 bases). Germline-derived CDR1 and CDR2 are GTSNPN and SVGIG (reference sequence). V was shortened by 4 bases and J by 4 bases, with 20 bases between the two germline ends. The CDR3 loop spans 16 amino acids. DNA for the CDR3: TGTGCCTGGACCTCTTCAGGGTTGGTCTTCGGAAACACCATATATTTT. Amino acids: CAWTSSGLVFGNTIYF.

The rearrangement joins TRBV27 to TRBJ2-7; 7 bases line up with TRBD1. The CDR3 spans 14 residues. J lost 7 bases, V lost 5 bases, and 11 bases had no gene match. Germline-derived CDR1 and CDR2 are MNHEY and SMNVEV (reference sequence). The CDR3 DNA follows: TGTGCCAGCAGTGCCCGAGGGGGCCCGCGAGAGCAGTACTTC. It yields the protein CASSARGGPREQYF.

The V and J genes are TRBV19 and TRBJ1-5; possibly TRBD1 for D (5 bases). The CDR3 runs 15 residues. Germline V gene lookup returns CDR1 LNHDA and CDR2 SQIVND (reference sequence). The V and J ends lost 10 bases and 0 bases respectively, with 16 bases between them. CDR3 residues: CATKGQPNSNQPQHF. DNA for the CDR3: TGTGCCACGAAGGGGCAGCCCAATAGCAATCAGCCCCAGCATTTT.

V and J are TRBV2 and TRBJ1-4; a weak D match, TRBD1 (5 bases). The V end was cut by 6 bases, the J end by 13 bases, with 15 bases between. This CDR3 is built from 12 residues. The V gene's germline CDR1 is SNHLY and CDR2 FYNNEI. This chain's CDR3 is CASSVGGTALFF. The CDR3 region has the DNA TGTGCCAGCAGCGTGGGGGGTACGGCACTGTTTTTT.

The genes are TRBV19 and TRBJ2-2; 9 nucleotides agree with TRBD1. CDR3 length equals 17 residues. The J segment lost 6 bases and the V segment lost 6 bases, leaving 14 bases of the junction unmatched. Per the germline V gene, CDR1 is LNHDA and CDR2 is SQIVND (reference sequence). In DNA, the CDR3 is TGTGCCAGTAGGGCGAACACCGGGACAGGGCGTGCCGGGGAGCTGTTTTTT. Translated: CASRANTGTGRAGELFF.

This chain links TRBV2 with TRBJ2-1; no firm D call. From germline, CDR1 is SNHLY and CDR2 FYNNEI. V gave up 4 bases and J gave up 6 bases, with 10 bases separating them. This CDR3 spans 13 amino acids. As DNA, the CDR3 is TGTGCCAGCAGTGTGGAGTTAGGCAATGAGCAGTTCTTC. This codes for CASSVELGNEQFF.

The chain combines TRBV4-1 with TRBJ1-2, with D uncertain. From germline, CDR1 is MGHRA and CDR2 YSYEKL. The CDR3 consists of 13 residues. V lost 2 bases and J 4 bases, leaving 8 bases between the germline ends. The CDR3, as DNA: TGCGCCAGCAGCCAATTGGCAGTCTATGGCTACACCTTC. It codes for CASSQLAVYGYTF.

The chain recombines TRBV5-8 with TRBJ2-7; 7 bases fit TRBD1. From germline, CDR1 is SGHTS and CDR2 YDEGEE. The V segment lost 5 bases and the J segment 3 bases; nucleotides outside the gene matches: 8. The CDR3 is 14 residues long. CDR3 in amino acids: CASSSRGQNYEQYF. The CDR3 bases are TGTGCCAGCAGTTCAAGGGGACAGAACTACGAGCAGTACTTC. The full variable domain, completed using reference TRBV5-8 and TRBJ2-7, is EAGVTQSPTHLIKTRGQQATLRCSPISGHTSVYWYQQALGLGLQFLLWYDEGEERNRGNFPPRFSGRQFPNYSSELNVNALELEDSALYLCASSSRGQNYEQYFGPGTRLTVT.

This sequence joins TRBV21-1 and TRBJ2-1; the D call in the table, TRBD1, was not verified against the DNA. TRBV21-1 is shown as a pseudogene. The CDR3 totals 14 residues. CDR3: CARKGTGATNEQFF. Written as DNA, the CDR3 is TGTGCCAGGAAAGGGACAGGGGCTACCAATGAGCAGTTCTTC.

This chain links TRBV19 with TRBJ2-7; 10 positions agree with TRBD1. This CDR3 is built from 14 residues. Losses at the gene ends were 4 bases for V and 7 bases for J; bases not matched to a gene: 7. Germline CDR1 and CDR2: LNHDA and SQIVND (reference sequence). CDR3 protein: CASSTRQGAGEQYF. CDR3 nucleotide sequence: TGTGCCAGTAGTACGCGACAGGGGGCGGGAGAGCAGTACTTC.

J is TRBJ2-4 and V is TRBV19; 10 positions agree with TRBD2. Germline CDR1 reads LNHDA; CDR2 reads SQIVND (reference sequence). J lost 3 bases, V lost 1 base, and 6 bases had no gene match. The CDR3 runs to 17 residues. The CDR3 bases are TGTGCCAGTAGTATAGTGGGACTAGCGACGAACAAAAACATTCAGTACTTC. As protein: CASSIVGLATNKNIQYF.

The CDR3 DNA sequence: TGTGCCAGCAGAGACAATTCTGGAAACACCATATATTTT. It translates to CASRDNSGNTIYF. The chain has TRBV28 and TRBJ1-3, with D hard to call. Per the germline V gene, CDR1 is MDHEN and CDR2 is SYDVKM. The germline V and J ends were trimmed by 6 bases and 1 base, with 7 bases remaining between them. This CDR3 has 13 amino acids.

The CDR3 loop reads CASSDLWRTGGCYEQYF. In nucleotides, the CDR3 is TGTGCCAGCAGTGATCTCTGGCGGACAGGGGGCTGTTACGAGCAGTACTTC. The chain carries TRBV6-4 and TRBJ2-7; TRBD1 aligns across 11 bases. Germline V lookup: CDR1 MRHNA, CDR2 SNTAGT. The V gene end was trimmed by 3 bases and the J gene end by 4 bases; junction bases not matched to a gene: 11. The CDR3 runs to 17 residues.

This sequence joins TRBV14 and TRBJ2-3, with 10 nucleotides matching TRBD2. This CDR3 comprises 15 residues. Germline CDR1 SGHDN, CDR2 FVKESK. V dropped 4 bases and J dropped 3; count of bases not matched to a gene: 4. The CDR3 loop is CASSRNSGGTDTQYF. As DNA, the CDR3 is TGTGCCAGCAGCCGAAATAGCGGGGGGACAGATACGCAGTATTTT. The full variable domain, its missing parts supplied by reference TRBV14 and TRBJ2-3, is EAGVTQFPSHSVIEKGQTVTLRCDPISGHDNLYWYRRVMGKEIKFLLHFVKESKQDESGMPNNRFLAERTGGTYSTLKVQPAELEDSGVYFCASSRNSGGTDTQYFGPGTRLTVL.

V and J are TRBV9 and TRBJ2-1; 8 nucleotides align to TRBD2. After removal of 4 bases from V and 4 bases from J, the junction contained 10 bases not matched to a gene. Germline lookup yields CDR1 SGDLS and CDR2 YYNGEE. The CDR3 covers 16 residues. The CDR3 DNA follows: TGTGCCAGCAGCCCCACTAGCGGCCTTTCATACAATGAGCAGTTCTTC. The encoded protein is CASSPTSGLSYNEQFF.

The chain combines TRBV19 with TRBJ2-5; maybe TRBD1 (6 bases). The CDR3 sequence is 13 residues long. Germline V lookup: CDR1 LNHDA, CDR2 SQIVND (reference sequence). Trimming removed 6 bases at V and 5 bases at J, with 13 bases between. In DNA form, the CDR3 reads TGTGCCAGTAGGTACAGGGTCGGGGAGACCCAGTACTTC. This codes for CASRYRVGETQYF.

This clone was found once. V gene TRBV5-4 combines with J gene TRBJ2-3; no clear D. V lost 0 bases and J 12 bases, leaving 8 bases between the germline ends. There are 11 residues in the CDR3. The germline CDR1 and CDR2 sequences are SGHNT and YYREEE (reference sequence). The CDR3 reads CASSLGEAQYF. CDR3 nucleotide sequence: TGTGCCAGCAGCTTGGGCGAAGCCCAGTATTTT.

The V call is TRBV9, the J call TRBJ2-3, with 8 positions matching TRBD2. This CDR3 is 17 amino acids long. After removal of 0 bases from V and 0 bases from J, the junction contained 6 bases not matched to a gene. The germline CDR1 and CDR2 sequences are SGDLS and YYNGEE. CDR3 region: CASSVEGLAGSTDTQYF. The CDR3 DNA follows: TGTGCCAGCAGCGTAGAGGGCCTAGCGGGTAGCACAGATACGCAGTATTTT.

This clone was detected only once. V and J are TRBV7-3 and TRBJ2-2; tentatively, D is TRBD1 (6 bases). CDR3 length equals 14 residues. V was trimmed by 5 bases and J by 4 bases, leaving 11 bases between them. Germline loops: CDR1 SGHTA, CDR2 FQGTGA. The CDR3 loop reads CASSVAGATGELFF. The DNA for the CDR3 is TGTGCCAGCAGCGTGGCAGGGGCCACCGGGGAGCTGTTTTTT.

CDR3 loop: CASSQVAALNTGELFF. The CDR3 DNA reads as TGCGCCAGCAGCCAAGTAGCGGCCCTGAACACCGGGGAGCTGTTTTTT. The V and J genes are TRBV4-1 and TRBJ2-2, with a weak D call TRBD2 (6 bases). Trimming shortened V by 1 base and J by 1 base, and 10 bases separated the two germline ends. There are 16 residues in the CDR3. The germline CDR1 and CDR2 sequences are MGHRA and YSYEKL.

The CDR3 here is CASIKGATSSYEQYF. The CDR3, as DNA: TGTGCCAGCATTAAGGGAGCTACTAGCTCCTACGAGCAGTACTTC. The V call is TRBV2, the J call TRBJ2-7; D possibly corresponds to TRBD2 (5 bases). CDR1 SNHLY and CDR2 FYNNEI come from the germline V gene. The CDR3 has 15 amino acids. V was trimmed by 7 bases and J by 0 bases, leaving 16 bases between them.

The chain recombines TRBV29-1 with TRBJ2-2; a weak D match, TRBD1 (5 bases). The V and J ends lost 3 bases and 6 bases respectively, with 5 bases between them. Germline assignment: CDR1 SQVTM and CDR2 ANQGSEA. CDR3 length equals 11 residues. The CDR3: CSVEGPGELFF. DNA for the CDR3: TGCAGCGTTGAGGGGCCCGGGGAGCTGTTTTTT.

V is TRBV25-1 and J is TRBJ1-4, with TRBD1 as a possible D gene (5 bases). Looked up from germline, CDR1 is MGHDK and CDR2 is SYGVNS. This CDR3 spans 17 amino acids. Trimming took off 0 bases at V and 5 bases at J, with 16 bases between the two ends. In DNA, the CDR3 is TGTGCCAGCAGTGAATATAACCTTGACAGACTCAATGAAAAACTGTTTTTT. This codes for CASSEYNLDRLNEKLFF.

The genes are TRBV18 and TRBJ1-3; D call uncertain. CDR1 and CDR2 from the germline V gene are KGHSH and LQKENI. This CDR3 has 16 residues. The ends were cut back, 3 bases at V and 0 bases at J, with 12 bases in the middle. The chain's CDR3 is CASSPSPVRSGNTIYF. CDR3 sequence (DNA): TGTGCCAGCTCACCCTCTCCCGTCCGCTCTGGAAACACCATATATTTT. The full variable domain, with the rest looked up from reference TRBV18 and TRBJ1-3, is NAGVMQNPRHLVRRRGQEARLRCSPMKGHSHVYWYRQLPEEGLKFMVYLQKENIIDESGMPKERFSAEFPKEGPSILRIQQVVRGDSAAYFCASSPSPVRSGNTIYFGEGSWLTVV.

The V and J genes are TRBV9 and TRBJ2-7, with 8 positions matching TRBD1. The CDR3 is 15 residues long. J lost 2 bases, V lost 3 bases, and 7 bases had no gene match. The germline gives CDR1 SGDLS, CDR2 YYNGEE. The CDR3 spells CASSATTGAPYEQYF. Written as DNA, the CDR3 is TGTGCCAGCAGCGCCACGACAGGGGCCCCCTACGAGCAGTACTTC.

The chain has TRBV6-1 and TRBJ1-3; D is unresolved. This CDR3 has 14 residues. V was trimmed by 0 bases and J by 0 bases, leaving 3 bases between them. Germline V gives CDR1 MNHNS, CDR2 SASEGT. The CDR3 nucleotides read TGTGCCAGCAGTGAAGCTTACTCTGGAAACACCATATATTTT. Its translation: CASSEAYSGNTIYF.

The chain joins TRBV7-2 to TRBJ2-1; 7 bases agree with TRBD1. The V and J ends lost 3 bases and 3 bases, in that order; junction bases with no gene match: 2. The CDR3 sequence is 14 residues long. Looked up from germline, CDR1 is SGHTA and CDR2 is FQGNSA. This chain's CDR3 is CASSFRDSYNEQFF. The DNA for the CDR3 is TGTGCCAGCAGCTTCCGGGACAGCTACAATGAGCAGTTCTTC.